These 11 T cell receptor beta chains were all obtained from the same sample, sequenced in a study of T cells in tuberculosis (dated by TCRdb to the late 2010s). The library came from the immunoSEQ multiplex PCR assay. As stored in TCRdb, this immuneACCESS dataset retains in-frame rearrangements with V and J assigned. A fraction of the clones does not appear; measured against another copy, unresolved V genes explain less than half of the discrepancy, and the remainder lacks a known reason. This sample lists about 34,000 clones; more than 85% were detected once. 10% to 12% of the sample lies in the top ten. According to the study, the label for this sample's time point signals: new active TB diagnosis, blood taken before or within 7 days of starting treatment. The specimen was PBMCs, collected at tuberculosis diagnosis. The receptors stem from an adult with tuberculosis.

Only one count was recorded for this clone. The chain joins TRBV11-2 to TRBJ2-4, with D perhaps TRBD2 (5 bases). The V end was cut by 1 base, the J end by 8 bases, with 12 bases between. Germline assignment: CDR1 SGHAT and CDR2 FQNNGV. The CDR3 spans 14 residues. The CDR3 here is CASSLVDGRDIQYF. The CDR3 nucleotides are TGTGCCAGCAGCTTAGTGGATGGGCGGGACATTCAGTACTTC.

The chain is built from TRBV28 and TRBJ2-1; 14 bases are shared with TRBD2. The length of the CDR3 is 19 residues. CDR1 is MDHEN, CDR2 SYDVKM, per germline. Losses at the gene ends were 6 bases for V and 3 bases for J; bases not matched to a gene: 13. CDR3 DNA sequence: TGTGCCAGCAGCTACGAGGGACTAGCGGGAGTGGGCGGCTACAATGAGCAGTTCTTC. It translates to CASSYEGLAGVGGYNEQFF.

The V call is TRBV5-1, the J call TRBJ2-5; TRBD2 aligns across 7 bases. The trim removed 2 bases at V and 3 bases at J, leaving 7 bases unmatched. CDR1 is SGHRS and CDR2 is YFSETQ in the germline V gene. The CDR3 runs to 15 residues. CDR3 residues: CASSFAGERKETQYF. DNA of the CDR3: TGCGCCAGCAGCTTCGCGGGAGAACGAAAAGAGACCCAGTACTTC.

The rearrangement links TRBV4-1 to TRBJ2-7, with 11 bases identical to TRBD2. The CDR3 extends over 16 amino acids. CDR1 and CDR2 from the germline V gene are MGHRA and YSYEKL. J was trimmed by 2 bases and V by 0 bases; bases with no gene match: 3. The CDR3, as DNA: TGCGCCAGCAGCCAAGATAGACTAGCGGGGCCCTACGAGCAGTACTTC. Translating it yields CASSQDRLAGPYEQYF.

The chain employs TRBV2 and TRBJ2-1; 7 nucleotides align to TRBD1. The trim removed 6 bases at V and 2 bases at J, leaving 19 bases unmatched. Germline V CDR1 and CDR2: SNHLY, FYNNEI. The CDR3 has 19 residues. The CDR3 reads CASRTLRMKDRRTYNEQFF. The CDR3 nucleotides are TGTGCCAGCAGGACACTGAGGATGAAGGACAGGAGAACCTACAATGAGCAGTTCTTC. Together with reference TRBV2 and TRBJ2-1, the CDR3 gives the full variable domain: EPEVTQTPSHQVTQMGQEVILRCVPISNHLYFYWYRQILGQKVEFLVSFYNNEISEKSEIFDDQFSVERPDGSNFTLKIRSTKLEDSAMYFCASRTLRMKDRRTYNEQFFGPGTRLTVL.

The chain couples TRBV9 to TRBJ2-1; 11 nucleotides line up with TRBD2. The CDR3 has 14 amino acids. V trimming: 3 bases; J trimming: 10 bases; junction bases outside the gene matches: 6. The germline gives CDR1 SGDLS, CDR2 YYNGEE. The DNA of the CDR3 is TGTGCCAGCAGCGCTACCGGGACTAGCGGCGAGCAGTTCTTC. Translating gives CASSATGTSGEQFF.

This clone is a singleton in its sample. The V and J genes are TRBV10-3 and TRBJ1-5; 7 bases align to TRBD1. The CDR3 has 13 amino acids. Germline V lookup: CDR1 ENHRY, CDR2 SYGVKD. V shed 5 bases and J 4 bases; nucleotides not matched to a gene: 2. Written as DNA, the CDR3 is TGTGCCATCAGTCCGGACAGGAATCAGCCCCAGCATTTT. Translation: CAISPDRNQPQHF.

The rearrangement joins TRBV6-1 to TRBJ1-1; D is possibly TRBD1 (5 bases). Trimming shortened V by 2 bases and J by 1 base, and 5 bases separated the two germline ends. The CDR3 extends over 13 amino acids. In germline, CDR1 is MNHNS, CDR2 SASEGT. CDR3 in DNA: TGTGCCAGCAGTGAAAGGGGGAACACTGAAGCTTTCTTT. This encodes CASSERGNTEAFF.

The rearrangement joins TRBV30 to TRBJ2-4; 11 nucleotides agree with TRBD1. CDR1 GTSNPN and CDR2 SVGIG come from the germline V gene (reference sequence). J was trimmed by 5 bases and V by 2 bases; bases with no gene match: 20. The CDR3 loop spans 20 amino acids. This chain's CDR3 is CAWSSTRTGGLTGGENIQYF. CDR3 nucleotides: TGTGCCTGGAGTTCCACCCGGACAGGGGGCCTAACGGGCGGGGAAAACATTCAGTACTTC.

The chain carries TRBV27 and TRBJ2-2, with TRBD2 as a possible D gene (5 bases). This CDR3 is 16 amino acids long. Germline CDR1 reads MNHEY; CDR2 reads SMNVEV (reference sequence). Trimming shortened V by 7 bases and J by 4 bases, and 19 bases separated the two germline ends. CDR3 residues: CASTTRRGFGTGELFF. The CDR3 DNA reads TGTGCCAGCACTACGCGCCGGGGTTTTGGCACCGGGGAGCTGTTTTTT.

The chain employs TRBV7-6 and TRBJ1-1; 9 bases agree with TRBD1. V was clipped by 0 bases and J by 4 bases; unmatched bases: 18. Germline lookup yields CDR1 SGHVS and CDR2 FNYEAQ. The CDR3 has 20 amino acids. The CDR3 sequence is CASSLAFRGTGPNRGTEAFF. The CDR3 DNA reads as TGTGCCAGCAGCTTAGCTTTTCGGGGGACAGGGCCCAACAGGGGCACTGAAGCTTTCTTT. Full variable domain (missing parts from reference TRBV7-6 and TRBJ1-1): GAGVSQSPRYKVTKRGQDVALRCDPISGHVSLYWYRQALGQGPEFLTYFNYEAQQDKSGLPNDRFSAERPEGSISTLTIQRTEQRDSAMYRCASSLAFRGTGPNRGTEAFFGQGTRLTVV.